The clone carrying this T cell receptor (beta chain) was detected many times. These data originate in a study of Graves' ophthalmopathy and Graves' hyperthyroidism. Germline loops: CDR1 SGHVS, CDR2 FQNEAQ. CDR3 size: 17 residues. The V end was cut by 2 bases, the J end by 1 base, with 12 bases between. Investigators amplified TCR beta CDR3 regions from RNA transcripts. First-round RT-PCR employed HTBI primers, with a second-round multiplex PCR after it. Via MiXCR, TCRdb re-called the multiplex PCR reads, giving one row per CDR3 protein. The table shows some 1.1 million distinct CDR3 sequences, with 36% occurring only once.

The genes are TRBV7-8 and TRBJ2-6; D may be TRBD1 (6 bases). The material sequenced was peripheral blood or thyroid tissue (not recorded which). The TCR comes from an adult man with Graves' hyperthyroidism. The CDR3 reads CASSLWDTLSGANVLTF. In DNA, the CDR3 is TGTGCCAGCAGCTTATGGGACACCTTATCTGGGGCCAACGTCCTGACTTTC.